The present entry profiles one TCR beta chain with its context. Its antigen is not known. This record belongs to a study of cytomegalovirus exposure and HLA in healthy donors. Findings and limits, study-wide: There were a few CMV-associated chains whose specificity for CMV antigens was confirmed in vitro. V segments that were indistinguishable, TRBV6-2 and TRBV6-3 among them, were omitted from analysis.

It was with 60 Vbeta and 13 Jbeta primers that the PCR ran. Sequencing was performed with immunoSEQ multiplex PCR; in TCRdb, only in-frame clones are kept and a portion is missing. In the table there are about 170,000 clones, roughly 76% of which are singletons. V was shortened by 6 bases and J by 4 bases, with 20 bases between the two germline ends. The CDR3 extends over 16 amino acids. The germline V gene has CDR1 MDHEN and CDR2 SYDVKM. This chain links TRBV28 with TRBJ2-3; D might be TRBD1 (6 bases). The clonotype originates from a woman aged 18-30 years in good health and CMV-seropositive. Sequencing input: PBMCs. The CDR3 here is CASSSQTVQGSDTQYF. CDR3 in DNA: TGTGCCAGCAGCTCTCAGACCGTACAGGGTTCAGATACGCAGTATTTT.